The rows below give T cell receptor beta chains drawn from one sample of a study of cytotoxic CD8 clonotypes in ibrutinib-treated CLL. Sequencing was performed with immunoSEQ multiplex PCR; in TCRdb, only in-frame clones are kept and a portion is missing. The table lists over 95,000 clones, about 53% of them singletons. The sample was PBMCs, taken after 24 months of ibrutinib treatment. The receptors shown here come from a human donor with chronic lymphocytic leukemia. Each CDR3 is given with its conserved first and last residue. D genes are given only for firm matches. The size entry is marked missing in some rows and otherwise reads once, few, many or a size class.

V	J	D	size	DNA	CDR3
TRBV29-1	TRBJ2-7	NA	few	TGCAGCGTTGAAGATCTGGGGGGCGGCGAGCAGTACTTC	CSVEDLGGGEQYF
TRBV5-6	TRBJ2-2	TRBD1	NA	TGTGCCAGCAGCTCAGACAGGGGAGGACCCGGGGAGCTGTTTTTT	CASSSDRGGPGELFF
TRBV5-4	TRBJ2-1	NA	NA	TGTGCCAGCAGCTCTGGGGGGGCTCCCCACAATGAGCAGTTCTTC	CASSSGGAPHNEQFF
TRBV28	TRBJ1-2	NA	few	TGTGCCAGCAGCCCGGTCACGGAGGGCTACACCTTC	CASSPVTEGYTF
TRBV7-9	TRBJ2-6	NA	few	TGTGCCAGCAGCCCCGCTGGCCCCTCTGGGGCCAACGTCCTGACTTTC	CASSPAGPSGANVLTF
TRBV28	TRBJ1-1	NA	few	TGTGCCAGCAGTTTCCAGGGTAAAGCTTTCTTT	CASSFQGKAFF
TRBV4-3	TRBJ2-1	TRBD2	NA	TGCGCCAGCAGCCAAGGTGGGACTAGCGGGGGGGTAGTGTTCTTC	CASSQGGTSGGVVFF
TRBV29-1	TRBJ2-1	TRBD2	NA	TGCAGCGTTGAAGAGGGGGGGGTTGAGCAGTTCTTC	CSVEEGGVEQFF
TRBV5-1	TRBJ2-7	NA	NA	TGCGCCAGCAGCTCCACCGGGACACCCTACGAGCAGTACTTC	CASSSTGTPYEQYF
TRBV5-5	TRBJ1-6	NA	NA	TGTGCCAGCAGCCGGCCCGAACTCAATTCACCCCTCCACTTT	CASSRPELNSPLHF
TRBV7-3	TRBJ2-2	TRBD1	NA	TGTGCCAGCAGCTCTACCATGACAGGGACCGGGGAGCTGTTTTTT	CASSSTMTGTGELFF
TRBV7-9	TRBJ2-7	NA	few	TGTGCCAGCAGCGCCGACGGATTCTACTACGAGCAGTACTTC	CASSADGFYYEQYF
TRBV7-9	TRBJ2-7	NA	NA	TGTGCCAGCAGCTTATTGAGGGGCGAGCAGTACTTC	CASSLLRGEQYF
TRBV7-2	TRBJ2-2	NA	once	TGTGCCAGCAGCTTAGAACATACAAACACCGGGGAGCTGTTTTTT	CASSLEHTNTGELFF
TRBV19	TRBJ1-1	TRBD1	NA	TGTGCCAGTAGTATAATGACAGGGAGATCTGTCACTGAAGCTTTCTTT	CASSIMTGRSVTEAFF
TRBV7-9	TRBJ2-7	NA	few	TGTGCCAGCAGCTTAGGGGGTAACTACGAGCAGTACTTC	CASSLGGNYEQYF
TRBV5-4	TRBJ1-2	NA	NA	TGTGCCAGCAGCTTCTCAGGGATTAACTATGGCTACACCTTC	CASSFSGINYGYTF
TRBV5-1	TRBJ1-6	TRBD1	NA	TGCGCCAGCAGCTCGACAGGGAATAATTCACCCCTCCACTTT	CASSSTGNNSPLHF
TRBV27	TRBJ1-6	NA	NA	TGTGCCAGCAGTTTATCGCCTCAGGGGAGGGCGGATTCACCCCTCCACTTT	CASSLSPQGRADSPLHF
TRBV30	TRBJ1-3	NA	NA	TGTGCCTGGAGTGTACTTGCCTCGGGGGGAAACACCATATATTTT	CAWSVLASGGNTIYF
TRBV11-3	TRBJ2-3	NA	few	TGTGCCAGCAGCCCCACCAAAGGCCTTCCCTACACAGATACGCAGTATTTT	CASSPTKGLPYTDTQYF
TRBV7-9	TRBJ1-1	NA	NA	TGTGCCAGCAGCCCGAGCGTTGGAGTCAACACTGAAGCTTTCTTT	CASSPSVGVNTEAFF
TRBV10-3	TRBJ1-1	NA	NA	TGTGCCATCAGTGCTTATGTGGGGGAGAACACTGAAGCTTTCTTT	CAISAYVGENTEAFF
TRBV7-7	TRBJ2-1	NA	NA	TGTGCTAGCAGCTCTGGCGGGTGGTCCAATGAGCAGTTCTTC	CASSSGGWSNEQFF
TRBV7-8	TRBJ2-1	NA	NA	TGTGCCAGCAGCTTAGCGTGGGGGAGTGAGCAGTTCTTC	CASSLAWGSEQFF
TRBV5-1	TRBJ2-7	NA	NA	TGCGCCAGCAGCCTCGGACACGCGGGAACTTCCTACGAGCAGTACTTC	CASSLGHAGTSYEQYF
TRBV6-1	TRBJ1-5	NA	NA	TGTGCCAGCAGTGTGGACACAGATCAGCCCCAGCATTTT	CASSVDTDQPQHF
TRBV5-1	TRBJ1-2	NA	few	TGCGCCAGCAGCTTGGACCAGGGAAATGATGGCTACACCTTC	CASSLDQGNDGYTF
TRBV5-1	TRBJ2-7	NA	many	TGCGCCAGCAGCTTGGCCTTCCTCTTCTACGAGCAGTACTTC	CASSLAFLFYEQYF
TRBV4-1	TRBJ1-2	TRBD1	once	TGCGCCAGCAGCCCTGGACAGGGAAGAGGCTACACCTTC	CASSPGQGRGYTF
TRBV29-1	TRBJ2-7	TRBD1	NA	TGCAGCGTGGCTACAGGGGACGAGCAGTACTTC	CSVATGDEQYF
TRBV6-5	TRBJ1-6	TRBD1	few	TGTGCCAGCAGGAGGGACAGGGGGCTTTCACCCCTCCACTTT	CASRRDRGLSPLHF
TRBV6-5	TRBJ1-2	TRBD1	NA	TGTGCCAGCAGTAAGGGACAGGGGCAGGGCTACACCTTC	CASSKGQGQGYTF
TRBV5-1	TRBJ2-7	TRBD1	NA	TGCGCCAGCAGCTTCGACCCCCCCCCAGTGACAGGGCCCTACGAGCAGTACTTC	CASSFDPPPVTGPYEQYF
TRBV15	TRBJ2-3	NA	NA	TGTGCCACCAGCAGGCAGCGCACAGATACGCAGTATTTT	CATSRQRTDTQYF
TRBV25-1	TRBJ2-7	NA	NA	TGTGCCAGCAGCCAAGCTTCCTACGAGCAGTACTTC	CASSQASYEQYF
TRBV30	TRBJ2-7	NA	NA	TGTGCCTGGAGGCAGGAGGACGAGCAGTACTTC	CAWRQEDEQYF
TRBV4-1	TRBJ2-7	NA	NA	TGCGCCAGCAGCCAAAAGGGTGGCGAGCAGTACTTC	CASSQKGGEQYF
TRBV5-1	TRBJ1-6	NA	few	TGCGCCAGCAGGGACCGAGGAGGGTTCGCTAATTCACCCCTCCACTTT	CASRDRGGFANSPLHF
TRBV4-1	TRBJ1-2	NA	NA	TGCGCCAGCAGCCACAGTAACTATGGCTACACCTTC	CASSHSNYGYTF
TRBV28	TRBJ1-4	NA	NA	TGTGCCAGCGGCCTCAGGGTATTTGGTGAAAAACTGTTTTTT	CASGLRVFGEKLFF
TRBV7-3	TRBJ2-7	NA	NA	TGTGCCAGCAGCTTCGGGGGCGCGGGGTACGAGCAGTACTTC	CASSFGGAGYEQYF
TRBV30	TRBJ1-6	NA	NA	TGTGCCTGGCTGGGTCAGGGCCGAGAGAGGGGGTCCTATAATTCACCCCTCCACTTT	CAWLGQGRERGSYNSPLHF
TRBV25-1	TRBJ2-1	TRBD2	NA	TGTGCCAGCAGTGAATCGGGACTAGCGGGGGGACGCTACAATGAGCAGTTCTTC	CASSESGLAGGRYNEQFF
TRBV12-5	TRBJ2-7	NA	NA	TGTGCTAGTGGTTTCCAGATTACTGCTCGCTCCTACGAGCAGTACTTC	CASGFQITARSYEQYF
TRBV29-1	TRBJ1-2	NA	once	TGCAGCGTTGATCTGTCCAACTATGGCTACACCTTC	CSVDLSNYGYTF
TRBV7-9	TRBJ1-4	NA	NA	TGTGCCAGCAGCTTAAGAAGGGGCGCAAATGAAAAACTGTTTTTT	CASSLRRGANEKLFF
TRBV7-9	TRBJ2-5	NA	NA	TGTGCCAGCAGCTTTAAAAATGTGATCGGGATGCAGGAGGCCCAGTACTTC	CASSFKNVIGMQEAQYF
TRBV30	TRBJ2-7	NA	NA	TGTGCCTGGAGTGTGGCAGGGGGGAGCTCCTACGAGCAGTACTTC	CAWSVAGGSSYEQYF
TRBV28	TRBJ2-1	NA	NA	TGTGCCAGCAGTTCCCCTAGTAACCACAATGAGCAGTTCTTC	CASSSPSNHNEQFF
TRBV6-5	TRBJ1-2	NA	NA	TGTGCCAGCAGTTCCCCGGCCTCGTCCGGCTACACCTTC	CASSSPASSGYTF
TRBV7-2	TRBJ2-5	NA	few	TGTGCCAGCAGCTCCCAGGACTTCGGTGGAGAGACCCAGTACTTC	CASSSQDFGGETQYF
TRBV19	TRBJ1-2	NA	few	TGTGCCCGCAGCGGGGGCTACACCTTC	CARSGGYTF
TRBV29-1	TRBJ1-1	TRBD1	NA	TGCAGCGTCGGGACAGGGGGCGGGGTCGTGAACACTGAAGCTTTCTTT	CSVGTGGGVVNTEAFF
TRBV5-6	TRBJ2-5	TRBD2	NA	TGTGCCAGCAGAGCGACTAGCGGGGCACAAGAGACCCAGTACTTC	CASRATSGAQETQYF
TRBV30	TRBJ1-4	NA	NA	TGTGCCTGGAGTAAAGGGGCAAATGAAAAACTGTTTTTT	CAWSKGANEKLFF